The 19 T cell receptor beta chains below were found in one sample sequenced in a study of blood T cell repertoires in COVID-19 (TCRdb year 2020). Library creation used the immunoSEQ multiplex PCR assay. TCRdb limited this immuneACCESS table to in-frame rearrangements with V and J called. A share of clones is missing; checked studies link under half to unresolved V genes, and the rest is unexplained. In this sample the table shows some 170,000 clones, roughly 85% of which occur a single time. More than 25% of the sample is in the top ten clones. The sample taken for sequencing was peripheral blood. These receptors were taken from a woman in her 70s with acute or convalescent COVID-19.

The V call is TRBV5-1, the J call TRBJ1-4; TRBD1 agrees at 7 bases. With 4 bases clipped from V and 7 bases from J, the junction kept 7 bases outside the gene matches. The CDR3 loop spans 14 amino acids. CDR1 is SGHRS, CDR2 YFSETQ, per germline. The CDR3 loop reads CASSIDRASEKLFF. In DNA form, the CDR3 reads TGCGCCAGCAGCATAGACAGGGCGAGTGAAAAACTGTTTTTT.

This chain joins TRBV6-1 and TRBJ1-4, with a weak D call TRBD1 (6 bases). Germline V gene data show CDR1 as MNHNS and CDR2 as SASEGT. V was clipped by 4 bases and J by 6 bases, with 18 bases between them. The CDR3 extends over 16 amino acids. The CDR3, as DNA: TGTGCCAGCAGTGGGACACAGGGTCGAGGGGATGAAAAACTGTTTTTT. This translates into CASSGTQGRGDEKLFF.

The J gene is TRBJ1-6, the V gene TRBV30; D is possibly TRBD1 (5 bases). Germline values: CDR1 GTSNPN, CDR2 SVGIG (reference sequence). This CDR3 contains 14 residues. V was shortened by 0 bases and J by 6 bases, with 9 bases between the two germline ends. CDR3 region: CAWSVQAVNSPLHF. CDR3 bases: TGTGCCTGGAGTGTACAGGCGGTTAATTCACCCCTCCACTTT.

The table lists this clone with a few counts. V is TRBV5-5 and J is TRBJ1-3; unclear D gene. From germline, CDR1 is SGHKS and CDR2 YYEKEE (reference sequence). The CDR3 is 16 amino acids. Trimming took 4 bases from V and 4 from J, leaving 18 bases between them. The CDR3 sequence is CASSPERVGLGNTIYF. CDR3 bases: TGTGCCAGCAGCCCGGAGAGGGTGGGTCTCGGAAACACCATATATTTT.

The rearrangement uses TRBV9 and TRBJ2-7, with 13 bases aligning to TRBD2. Per the germline V gene, CDR1 is SGDLS and CDR2 is YYNGEE. The CDR3 consists of 17 residues. Unmatched junction bases numbered 5, after V lost 0 bases and J lost 2 bases. CDR3 sequence: CASSVGLAGGLTYEQYF. CDR3 DNA sequence: TGTGCCAGCAGCGTAGGACTAGCGGGAGGACTTACCTACGAGCAGTACTTC.

This clone occurred a few times. CDR3 in DNA: TGTGCCTGGAGTGTATTGACAGGGTATGGCTACACCTTC. This codes for CAWSVLTGYGYTF. V usage is TRBV30 and J usage is TRBJ1-2; TRBD1 matches at 7 bases. The CDR3 extends over 13 amino acids. Germline CDR1 reads GTSNPN; CDR2 reads SVGIG (reference sequence). Unmatched junction bases numbered 3, after V lost 0 bases and J lost 5 bases.

The chain has TRBV19 and TRBJ1-2; 7 nucleotides align to TRBD1. The CDR3 spans 15 residues. Germline V CDR1 and CDR2: LNHDA, SQIVND (reference sequence). The J segment lost 3 bases and the V segment lost 10 bases, leaving 14 bases of the junction unmatched. The CDR3 sequence is CATQRQRDRDYGYTF. As DNA, the CDR3 is TGTGCCACCCAGCGTCAACGGGACAGAGACTATGGCTACACCTTC.

On this clone itself: One junction end does not reproduce the germline sequence, and a read error may be involved. The CDR3 reads CASSPGGAGPSF. The CDR3 nucleotides read TGTGCCAGCAGCCCAGGGGGAGCCGGGCCCTCCTTC. The chain is built from TRBV5-6 and TRBJ2-7, with 7 bases matching TRBD1. In germline, CDR1 is SGHDT, CDR2 YYEEEE. CDR3 length equals 12 residues.

This sequence joins TRBV7-2 and TRBJ2-5; possible D gene TRBD1, 5 bases. The CDR3 consists of 16 residues. Trimming took off 1 base at V and 4 bases at J, with 16 bases between the two ends. The germline V gene encodes CDR1 SGHTA and CDR2 FQGNSA. DNA for the CDR3: TGTGCCAGCAGCTTAGGGCCCAGGCAGGGTCGAGAGACCCAGTACTTC. Amino acids: CASSLGPRQGRETQYF.

The chain recombines TRBV6-5 with TRBJ2-3, with TRBD2 matching 11 bases. Germline assignment: CDR1 MNHEY and CDR2 SVGAGI. V lost 4 bases, J lost 4 bases, and 7 bases stayed unmatched. This CDR3 comprises 16 residues. CDR3 loop: CASSFIAGGPSDTQYF. The CDR3 bases are TGTGCCAGCAGTTTTATAGCGGGAGGGCCCTCAGATACGCAGTATTTT.

This clone showed up just a few times. CDR3 in DNA: TGTGCCAGCTCACCACTACAGGGACAGGGCCTCTACGAGCAGTACTTC. This gives the protein CASSPLQGQGLYEQYF. The chain is built from TRBV18 and TRBJ2-7; TRBD1 matches 9 bases. This CDR3 region has 16 residues. Losses at the gene ends were 1 base for V and 3 bases for J; bases not matched to a gene: 7. Per germline, CDR1 KGHSH and CDR2 LQKENI.

The chain is built from TRBV19 and TRBJ1-2, with 8 bases identical to TRBD1. This CDR3 region has 17 residues. J lost 4 bases, V lost 2 bases, and 12 bases had no gene match. Germline V gene sequence: CDR1 LNHDA, CDR2 SQIVND (reference sequence). The CDR3: CASSIPPRAGGFYGYTF. In DNA, the CDR3 is TGTGCCAGTAGTATACCCCCGCGGGCAGGGGGCTTCTATGGCTACACCTTC.

The chain is built from TRBV4-2 and TRBJ2-3, with 9 positions matching TRBD2. Germline CDR1 and CDR2: LGHNA and YNFKEQ. This CDR3 contains 16 residues. V dropped 4 bases and J dropped 2; count of bases not matched to a gene: 7. The CDR3 reads CASSRRAGGDTDTQYF. The DNA of the CDR3 is TGTGCCAGCAGCCGACGGGCGGGAGGGGACACAGATACGCAGTATTTT.

This chain connects TRBV7-2 to TRBJ1-6; the D is unclear. From germline, CDR1 is SGHTA and CDR2 FQGNSA. The CDR3 has 14 amino acids. The V gene lost 1 base and the J gene lost 7 bases, with 8 bases spanning the gap. CDR3 amino acids: CASSLDLENSPLHF. In DNA, the CDR3 is TGTGCCAGCAGCTTAGATTTAGAGAATTCACCCCTCCACTTT. The full variable domain, with the rest looked up from reference TRBV7-2 and TRBJ1-6, is GAGVSQSPSNKVTEKGKDVELRCDPISGHTALYWYRQSLGQGLEFLIYFQGNSAPDKSGLPSDRFSAERTGGSVSTLTIQRTQQEDSAVYLCASSLDLENSPLHFGNGTRLTVT.

CDR3 region: CATSDGADRDRVTQPQHF. Here the CDR3 DNA reads TGTGCCACCAGTGATGGGGCCGACCGGGACAGGGTCACTCAGCCCCAGCATTTT. The chain combines TRBV24-1 with TRBJ1-5, with 9 bases lining up with TRBD1. V was clipped by 3 bases and J by 6 bases; unmatched bases: 14. CDR3 size: 18 residues. Germline lookup yields CDR1 KGHDR and CDR2 SFDVKD.

This chain connects TRBV14 to TRBJ2-5; 9 nucleotides line up with TRBD2. Germline loops: CDR1 SGHDN, CDR2 FVKESK. The V and J ends lost 3 bases and 3 bases, in that order; junction bases with no gene match: 2. The CDR3 covers 14 residues. The CDR3 nucleotides are TGTGCCAGCAGCCAGACTAGCGGCAAAGAGACCCAGTACTTC. Protein product: CASSQTSGKETQYF.

J is TRBJ2-2 and V is TRBV3-1 (or the pseudogene TRBV3-2); a possible D gene is TRBD1 (5 bases). This CDR3 has 15 residues. Germline V gene sequence: CDR1 LGHDT, CDR2 YNNKEL (reference sequence). V lost 1 base to trimming and J lost 1 base, with 7 bases between them. The CDR3 region has the DNA TGTGCCAGCAGCCAAGGGGGCAGGAACACCGGGGAGCTGTTTTTT. As protein: CASSQGGRNTGELFF.

The chain recombines TRBV27 with TRBJ2-7; 7 bases are a match to TRBD2. This CDR3 region has 17 residues. J lost 0 bases, V lost 4 bases, and 12 bases had no gene match. CDR1 and CDR2 (germline): MNHEY, SMNVEV (reference sequence). The CDR3 DNA sequence: TGTGCCAGCAGTTCGTACATCGGGGAGGGACTCTCCTACGAGCAGTACTTC. This sequence encodes CASSSYIGEGLSYEQYF.

CDR3 loop: CASTRSGTGNTEAFF. The CDR3 nucleotides are TGCGCCAGCACCAGATCCGGGACAGGGAACACTGAAGCTTTCTTT. The chain carries TRBV5-1 and TRBJ1-1, with 8 bases aligning to TRBD1. This CDR3 is 15 amino acids long. The J segment lost 1 base and the V segment lost 6 bases, leaving 8 bases of the junction unmatched. CDR1 is SGHRS and CDR2 is YFSETQ in the germline V gene.